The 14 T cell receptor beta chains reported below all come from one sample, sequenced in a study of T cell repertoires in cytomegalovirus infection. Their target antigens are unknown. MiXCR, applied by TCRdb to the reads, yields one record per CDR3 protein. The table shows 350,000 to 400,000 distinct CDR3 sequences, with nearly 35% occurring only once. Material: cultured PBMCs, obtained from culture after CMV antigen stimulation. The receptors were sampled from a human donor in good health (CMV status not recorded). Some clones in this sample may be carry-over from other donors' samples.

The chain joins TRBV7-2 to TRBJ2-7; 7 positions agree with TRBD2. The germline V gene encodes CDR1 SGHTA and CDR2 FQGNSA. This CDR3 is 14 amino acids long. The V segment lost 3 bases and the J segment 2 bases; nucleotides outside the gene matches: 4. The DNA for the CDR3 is TGTGCCAGCAGCTTGGGCGGGAGTGCCTACGAGCAGTACGTC. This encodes CASSLGGSAYEQYV.

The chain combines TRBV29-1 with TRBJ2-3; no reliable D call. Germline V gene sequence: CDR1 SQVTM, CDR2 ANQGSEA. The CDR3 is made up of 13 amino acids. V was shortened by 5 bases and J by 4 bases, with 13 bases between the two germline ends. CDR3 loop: CSVQQSSADTQYF. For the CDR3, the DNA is TGCAGCGTTCAACAGTCCAGCGCAGATACGCAGTATTTT.

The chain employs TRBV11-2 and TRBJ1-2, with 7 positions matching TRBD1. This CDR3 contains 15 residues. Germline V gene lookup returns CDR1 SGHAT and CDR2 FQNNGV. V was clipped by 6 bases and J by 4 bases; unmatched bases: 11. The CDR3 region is CASRSGGQGVYGYTF. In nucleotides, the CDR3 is TGTGCCAGCAGATCGGGTGGCCAGGGGGTCTATGGCTACACCTTC.

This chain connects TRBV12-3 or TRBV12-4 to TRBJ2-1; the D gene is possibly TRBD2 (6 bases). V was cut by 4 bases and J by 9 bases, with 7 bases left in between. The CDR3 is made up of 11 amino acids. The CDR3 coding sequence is TGTGCCAGCAGTTGGAGGGCTGAGCAGTTCTTC. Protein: CASSWRAEQFF.

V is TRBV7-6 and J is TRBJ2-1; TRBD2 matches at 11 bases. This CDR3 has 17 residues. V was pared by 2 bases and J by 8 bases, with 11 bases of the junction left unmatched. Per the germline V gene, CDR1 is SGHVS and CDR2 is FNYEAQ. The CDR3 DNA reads TGTGCCAGCAGCTTAAGTAGCGGGAGGGTCGGCCGGGATGAGCAGTTCTTC. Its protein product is CASSLSSGRVGRDEQFF.

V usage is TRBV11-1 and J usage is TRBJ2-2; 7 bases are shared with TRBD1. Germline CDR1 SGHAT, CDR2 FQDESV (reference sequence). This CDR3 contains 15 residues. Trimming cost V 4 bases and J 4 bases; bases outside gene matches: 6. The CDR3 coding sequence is TGTGCCAGCAGCTACAGGGGCCTGGGCACCGGGGAGCTGTTTTTT. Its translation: CASSYRGLGTGELFF.

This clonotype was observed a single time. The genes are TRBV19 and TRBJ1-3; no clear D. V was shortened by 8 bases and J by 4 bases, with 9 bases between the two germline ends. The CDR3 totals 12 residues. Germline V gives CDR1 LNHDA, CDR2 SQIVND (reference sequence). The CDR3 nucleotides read TGTGCCAGTGTGGCGCCCGGAAACACCATATATTTT. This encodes CASVAPGNTIYF.

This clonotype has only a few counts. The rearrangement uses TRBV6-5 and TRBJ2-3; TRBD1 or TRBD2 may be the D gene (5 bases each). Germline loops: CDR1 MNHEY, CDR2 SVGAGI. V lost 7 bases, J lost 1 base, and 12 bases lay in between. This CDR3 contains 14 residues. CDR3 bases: TGTGCCAGCACCGACGGGGCGGGCACAGATACGCAGTATTTT. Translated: CASTDGAGTDTQYF.

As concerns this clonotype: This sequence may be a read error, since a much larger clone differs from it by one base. The CDR3 sequence: CASSFASGGESQYF. CDR3 sequence (DNA): TGTGCCAGCAGCTTCGCGTCGGGAGGGGAGTCCCAGTACTTC. J is TRBJ2-5 and V is TRBV7-2; 8 positions agree with TRBD2. The CDR3 is made up of 14 amino acids. With V trimmed by 3 bases and J by 9 bases, 9 bases remained unmatched. The V gene's germline CDR1 is SGHTA and CDR2 FQGNSA. Full variable domain (remainder filled in from reference TRBV7-2 and TRBJ2-5): GAGVSQSPSNKVTEKGKDVELRCDPISGHTALYWYRQSLGQGLEFLIYFQGNSAPDKSGLPSDRFSAERTGGSVSTLTIQRTQQEDSAVYLCASSFASGGESQYFGPGTRLLVL.

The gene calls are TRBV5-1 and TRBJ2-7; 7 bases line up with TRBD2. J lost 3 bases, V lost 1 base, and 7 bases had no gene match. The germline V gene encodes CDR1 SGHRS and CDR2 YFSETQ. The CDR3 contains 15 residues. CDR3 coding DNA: TGCGCCAGCAGCTTGCTAGCGGACCGACTCTACGAGCAGTACTTC. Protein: CASSLLADRLYEQYF.

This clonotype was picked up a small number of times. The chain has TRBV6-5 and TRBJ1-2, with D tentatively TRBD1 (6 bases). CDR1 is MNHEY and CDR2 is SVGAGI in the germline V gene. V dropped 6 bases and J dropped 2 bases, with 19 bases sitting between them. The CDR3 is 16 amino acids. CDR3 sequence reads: CASSRLGAGANYGYTF. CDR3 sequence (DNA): TGTGCCAGCAGCCGCTTAGGGGCAGGGGCGAACTATGGCTACACCTTC.

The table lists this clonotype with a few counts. CDR3 region: CASSYGQGAKNEQFF. CDR3 bases: TGTGCCAGCAGCTACGGACAGGGGGCGAAGAATGAGCAGTTCTTC. The chain joins TRBV7-2 to TRBJ2-1, with 11 bases fitting TRBD1. Losses at the gene ends were 4 bases for V and 7 bases for J; bases not matched to a gene: 6. The CDR3 runs 15 residues. Germline V gene data show CDR1 as SGHTA and CDR2 as FQGNSA.

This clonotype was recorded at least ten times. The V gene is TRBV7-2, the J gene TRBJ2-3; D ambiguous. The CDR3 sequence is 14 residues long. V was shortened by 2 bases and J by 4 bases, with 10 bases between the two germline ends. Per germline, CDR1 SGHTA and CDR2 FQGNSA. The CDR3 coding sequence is TGTGCCAGCAGCTTAAACGTGGCCCCAGATACGCAGTATTTT. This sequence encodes CASSLNVAPDTQYF.

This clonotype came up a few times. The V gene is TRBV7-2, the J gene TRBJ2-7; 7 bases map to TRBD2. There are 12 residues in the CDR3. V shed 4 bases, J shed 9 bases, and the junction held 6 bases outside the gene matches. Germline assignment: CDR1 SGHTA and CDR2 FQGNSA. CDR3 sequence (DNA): TGTGCCAGCAGCTCCGGGGGGTACTGGCAGTACTTC. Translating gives CASSSGGYWQYF.